The present entry profiles one TCR beta chain with its context. Its antigen is undetermined. This specimen comes from a study of shared clonotypes between healthy human individuals. Profiled with immunoSEQ multiplex PCR; TCRdb holds only in-frame clones, not every one. In the table there are more than 2,000,000 clones, approximately 90% of which are singletons. Germline V gene sequence: CDR1 SGDLS, CDR2 YYNGEE. CDR3 length: 15 residues. Trimming took off 0 bases at V and 3 bases at J, with 13 bases between the two ends. Study conclusions and caveats: Naive subsets generally exceeded memory subsets in estimated richness. Roughly 5% of naive CD4 clonotypes were common to four donors.

The chain joins TRBV9 to TRBJ2-7, with no clear D. The origin of this receptor is a man younger than 35 in good health. Sample: naive CD4+ T cells sorted from blood. As for subset: CD45RA+ positively selected. CDR3 sequence (DNA): TGTGCCAGCAGCGTAGAGGCAGGCTCTTTCTACGAGCAGTACTTC. Protein product: CASSVEAGSFYEQYF.